This entry lists 10 T cell receptor beta chains sequenced from one sample in a study of shared clonotypes between healthy human individuals. Profiled with immunoSEQ multiplex PCR; TCRdb holds only in-frame clones, not every one. The sample contains 2,500,000 or so clones, around nine tenths of which appear only once. What was sequenced was naive CD4+ T cells sorted from blood. Regarding subset: CD45RA+ positively selected. The receptors stem from a man aged 18-30 years in good health.

The CDR3 sequence is CAISESPSGTDTQYF. The CDR3, as DNA: TGTGCCATCAGTGAGTCACCTAGCGGCACAGATACGCAGTATTTT. The chain uses TRBV10-3 and TRBJ2-3, with D possibly being TRBD2 (6 bases). CDR3 length: 15 amino acids. Germline lookup yields CDR1 ENHRY and CDR2 SYGVKD. V lost 0 bases and J 1 base, leaving 8 bases between the germline ends.

This chain links TRBV29-1 with TRBJ1-1; 7 bases line up with TRBD1. The junction had 2 bases not matched to a gene; V was cut back by 7 bases and J by 0 bases. Germline assignment: CDR1 SQVTM and CDR2 ANQGSEA. The CDR3 covers 12 residues. This chain's CDR3 is CSAGQLNTEAFF. The CDR3 DNA is TGCAGCGCGGGACAGCTGAACACTGAAGCTTTCTTT.

This clone appeared a single time. The chain links TRBV6-5 to TRBJ1-1; D may be TRBD1 (6 bases). Germline values: CDR1 MNHEY, CDR2 SVGAGI. The CDR3 is made up of 14 amino acids. V was shortened by 4 bases and J by 2 bases, with 11 bases between the two germline ends. CDR3 sequence: CASSLTGANTEAFF. The CDR3 DNA follows: TGTGCCAGCAGTTTGACAGGAGCTAACACTGAAGCTTTCTTT.

This clone was found a few times. The V gene is TRBV9, the J gene TRBJ2-1; TRBD1 agrees at 8 bases. The CDR3 contains 15 residues. The junction had 10 bases not matched to a gene; V was cut back by 5 bases and J by 6 bases. Germline CDR1 reads SGDLS; CDR2 reads YYNGEE. CDR3 nucleotides: TGTGCCAGCAGGATGGGGCAGGGGGCTGGCAATGAGCAGTTCTTC. It translates to CASRMGQGAGNEQFF.

The chain employs TRBV13 and TRBJ1-5; the match to TRBD1 covers 7 bases. Germline V gene lookup returns CDR1 PRHDT and CDR2 FYEKMQ (reference sequence). Germline trimming cut 4 bases from V and 6 bases from J; bases unmatched to any gene: 6. The CDR3 sequence is 14 residues long. This chain's CDR3 is CASSYRGLSQPQHF. As DNA, the CDR3 is TGTGCCAGCAGCTACAGGGGTCTGAGTCAGCCCCAGCATTTT.

As for this clone: Other nucleotide sequences in the sample specify the same CDR3. V gene TRBV6-1 combines with J gene TRBJ2-7, with D hard to call. CDR3 length: 11 residues. Germline values: CDR1 MNHNS, CDR2 SASEGT. V was pared by 6 bases and J by 3 bases, with 6 bases between. CDR3 residues: CASRARYEQYF. DNA for the CDR3: TGTGCCAGCAGGGCTCGCTACGAGCAGTACTTC.

As regards this clone: Other DNA sequences in the same sample also yield this CDR3. This chain joins TRBV2 and TRBJ1-4; D possibly corresponds to TRBD1 (6 bases). V was cut by 3 bases and J by 2 bases, with 10 bases left in between. CDR1 and CDR2 (germline): SNHLY, FYNNEI. The length of the CDR3 is 15 residues. CDR3 region: CASSDRGATNEKLFF. CDR3 nucleotides: TGTGCCAGCAGTGACAGGGGTGCCACTAATGAAAAACTGTTTTTT.

This clone was recorded only once. V gene TRBV7-9 combines with J gene TRBJ2-2; 11 nucleotides line up with TRBD1. The germline CDR1 and CDR2 sequences are SEHNR and FQNEAQ (reference sequence). V lost 6 bases, J lost 0 bases, and 12 bases stayed unmatched. The CDR3 contains 19 residues. This chain's CDR3 is CASRLPGQGVPTNTGELFF. Here the CDR3 DNA reads TGTGCCAGCAGATTACCGGGACAGGGGGTCCCCACGAACACCGGGGAGCTGTTTTTT.

This chain uses TRBV29-1 with TRBJ1-6; D call uncertain. This CDR3 is 12 amino acids long. V was trimmed by 5 bases and J by 14 bases, leaving 16 bases between them. CDR1 and CDR2 (germline): SQVTM, ANQGSEA. The CDR3 sequence is CSVQDGMGSLHF. The CDR3, as DNA: TGCAGCGTTCAGGACGGGATGGGGTCCCTCCACTTT.

The rearrangement joins TRBV4-3 to TRBJ2-7, with D unclear. Per the germline V gene, CDR1 is LGHNA and CDR2 is YSLEER. CDR3 length equals 13 residues. V lost 1 base and J 2 bases, leaving 6 bases between the germline ends. CDR3 sequence: CASSQVRAYEQYF. The CDR3 region has the DNA TGCGCCAGCAGCCAAGTGCGTGCCTACGAGCAGTACTTC.